This is a list of T cell receptor beta chains from one sample in a study of a mutant IDH1 vaccine in newly diagnosed glioma. These receptors lack a known antigen. Using immunoSEQ multiplex PCR, the repertoire was profiled, and TCRdb retains in-frame clones only, with some absent. In the table there are some 130,000 clones, just under 80% of which are singletons. This specimen was PBMCs, taken from a glioma patient whose treatment included an IDH1 peptide vaccine. All receptors derive from a man between 40 and 49 years old with glioma. Each CDR3 is given with its conserved first and last residue. The D gene is left open where the match is weak. The size field is filled for only some rows; it gives once, few, many or a size class.

TRBJ1-1,few,-,TRBV28,TGTGCCAGCACTTCTACAGCGGGAGCCGAAGCTTTCTTT,CASTSTAGAEAFF
TRBJ1-1,-,TRBD1,TRBV10-3,TGTGCCATCACCGACAGGGGGAGCACTGAAGCTTTCTTT,CAITDRGSTEAFF
TRBJ1-4,-,TRBD1,TRBV5-6,TGTGCCAGCAGCCATAGATGGGACAGATCTAATGAAAAACTGTTTTTT,CASSHRWDRSNEKLFF
TRBJ2-7,-,TRBD2,TRBV2,TGTGCCAGCAGTGAGGCTAGCGGGATCAACGAGCAGTACTTC,CASSEASGINEQYF
TRBJ2-5,few,-,TRBV18,TGTGCCAGCTCAAGCACCTCCCAAGAGACCCAGTACTTC,CASSSTSQETQYF
TRBJ2-5,-,TRBD2,TRBV2,TGTGCCAGCAGTGGACCGGGACTAGCGGTTGAGACCCAGTACTTC,CASSGPGLAVETQYF
TRBJ1-5,few,-,TRBV2,TGTGCCAGCAGTTACAATGCCGGGAATAATCAGCCCCAGCATTTT,CASSYNAGNNQPQHF
TRBJ2-5,-,TRBD2,TRBV5-1,TGCGCCAGCAGCTTGGCCGCGCGGGGGTCTCAAGAGACCCAGTACTTC,CASSLAARGSQETQYF
TRBJ2-3,-,TRBD2,TRBV6-1,TGTGCCAGCAGCCCCGGGGGGGATACGCAGTATTTT,CASSPGGDTQYF
TRBJ2-1,-,TRBD1,TRBV29-1,TGCAGCGTCGATAGACAGGGGACCTACAATGAGCAGTTCTTC,CSVDRQGTYNEQFF
TRBJ2-1,-,TRBD2,TRBV6-6,TGTGCCAGCAATTCACTGGTAGCGGGGGGTAATGAGCAGTTCTTC,CASNSLVAGGNEQFF
TRBJ2-4,-,-,TRBV14,TGTGCCAGCAGCCCCTCGTTCGGAAGGGAGGCCAAAAACATTCAGTACTTC,CASSPSFGREAKNIQYF
TRBJ1-1,-,-,TRBV14,TGTGCCAGCAGCCAAGAAAGGGGCGCATTTGAAGCTTTCTTT,CASSQERGAFEAFF
TRBJ1-5,-,TRBD1,TRBV2,TGTGCCAGGTCGACAGGGGTTAGCAATCAGCCCCAGCATTTT,CARSTGVSNQPQHF
TRBJ2-2,-,TRBD2,TRBV5-5,TGTGCCAGCAGCTTCGGCGGGAGGAACACCGGGGAGCTGTTTTTT,CASSFGGRNTGELFF
TRBJ2-3,-,-,TRBV19,TGTGCCAGTAGTGACAGGCCAACGGGGACAGATACGCAGTATTTT,CASSDRPTGTDTQYF
TRBJ2-3,-,TRBD2,TRBV7-2,TGTGCCAGCAGCCTCCTTAGTTGGGGACTAGCGGGGGGGAAGGATACGCAGTATTTT,CASSLLSWGLAGGKDTQYF
TRBJ1-1,-,TRBD1,TRBV18,TGTGCCAGCTCACCTCCCTCGACAGGGGCCACTGAAGCTTTCTTT,CASSPPSTGATEAFF
TRBJ1-4,-,-,TRBV7-2,TGTGCCAGCAGCACCCGACAGTTTAATGAAAAACTGTTTTTT,CASSTRQFNEKLFF
TRBJ1-5,few,-,TRBV7-2,TGTGCCAGCACCGGTGACAAATCCAACAATCAGCCCCAGCATTTT,CASTGDKSNNQPQHF
TRBJ2-7,-,-,TRBV5-6,TGTGCCAGCAGCTTGGACAGTCTTACAGTAGGGCTCGAGCAGTACTTC,CASSLDSLTVGLEQYF
TRBJ1-1,few,-,TRBV19,TGTGCCAGTAGATATGGAGTAGGAAACACTGAAGCTTTCTTT,CASRYGVGNTEAFF
TRBJ2-7,-,-,TRBV4-1,TGCGCCAGCAGCCAAGATGGCAGGGCCTACGAGCAGTACTTC,CASSQDGRAYEQYF
TRBJ1-2,few,-,TRBV19,TGTGCCAGTAGTACCCGTCTAAGGTCGAACTATGGCTACACCTTC,CASSTRLRSNYGYTF
TRBJ2-1,-,-,TRBV19,TGTGCCAGTAGTCCCGAGCGGCTGATAGACAAGCCCTACAATGAGCAGTTCTTC,CASSPERLIDKPYNEQFF
TRBJ2-1,-,-,TRBV5-4,TGTGCCAGCAGCTTGCCGAGCTCCTACAATGAGCAGTTCTTC,CASSLPSSYNEQFF
TRBJ2-4,once,-,TRBV7-2,TGTGCCAGCAGCTCGGGCGCTGGGAACATTCAGTACTTC,CASSSGAGNIQYF
TRBJ2-2,few,TRBD2,TRBV10-3,TGTGCCATCAGTGAGTCGACGGCGGGGGTTACGGGGGAGCTGTTTTTT,CAISESTAGVTGELFF
TRBJ1-1,once,-,TRBV5-4,TGTGCCAGCAGCGCGCGGTCTGGCACGGGGAACACTGAAGCTTTCTTT,CASSARSGTGNTEAFF